The TCR beta chain under discussion was sequenced for a study of Ad26.COV2.S vaccination and SARS-CoV-2 variants. Treatment: roughly 20 received Ad26.COV2.S at low or high dose, single or two shots; 5 received placebo; per-sample allocation not given. Vaccine and placebo recipients were sampled on day 63 after the first injection. TCRdb keeps only in-frame clones here, not all; method: immunoSEQ multiplex PCR. The sample comprises some 410,000 clones, around 92% of which are singletons, and under 2% rests with the top ten. CDR1 and CDR2 (germline): ENHRY, SYGVKD. The CDR3 totals 14 residues. Trimming took off 3 bases at V and 5 bases at J, with 13 bases between the two ends.

Source: peripheral blood, taken in a trial of Ad26.COV2.S vaccine versus placebo. V is TRBV10-3 and J is TRBJ1-1; TRBD1 might be the D (6 bases). The source is a person between 18 and 60 years old who received the Ad26.COV2.S COVID-19 vaccine or a placebo. DNA for the CDR3: TGTGCCATCAGTGAAACAGGACAGTCAACTGAAGCTTTCTTT. It is translated as CAISETGQSTEAFF.